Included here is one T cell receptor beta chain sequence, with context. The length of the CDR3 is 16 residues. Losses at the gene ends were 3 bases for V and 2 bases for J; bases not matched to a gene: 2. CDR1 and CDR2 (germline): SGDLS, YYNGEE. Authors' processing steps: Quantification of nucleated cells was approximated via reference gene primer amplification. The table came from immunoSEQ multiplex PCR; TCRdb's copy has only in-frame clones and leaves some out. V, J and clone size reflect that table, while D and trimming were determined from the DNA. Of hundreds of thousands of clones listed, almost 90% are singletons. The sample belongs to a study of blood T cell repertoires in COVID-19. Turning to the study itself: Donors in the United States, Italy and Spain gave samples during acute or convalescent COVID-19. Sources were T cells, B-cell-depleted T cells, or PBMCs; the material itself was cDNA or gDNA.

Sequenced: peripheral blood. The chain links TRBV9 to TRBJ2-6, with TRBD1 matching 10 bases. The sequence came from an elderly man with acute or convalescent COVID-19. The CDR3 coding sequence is TGTGCCAGCAGCGCCGGACAGGGGGCTGGGGCCAACGTCCTGACTTTC. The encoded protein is CASSAGQGAGANVLTF.